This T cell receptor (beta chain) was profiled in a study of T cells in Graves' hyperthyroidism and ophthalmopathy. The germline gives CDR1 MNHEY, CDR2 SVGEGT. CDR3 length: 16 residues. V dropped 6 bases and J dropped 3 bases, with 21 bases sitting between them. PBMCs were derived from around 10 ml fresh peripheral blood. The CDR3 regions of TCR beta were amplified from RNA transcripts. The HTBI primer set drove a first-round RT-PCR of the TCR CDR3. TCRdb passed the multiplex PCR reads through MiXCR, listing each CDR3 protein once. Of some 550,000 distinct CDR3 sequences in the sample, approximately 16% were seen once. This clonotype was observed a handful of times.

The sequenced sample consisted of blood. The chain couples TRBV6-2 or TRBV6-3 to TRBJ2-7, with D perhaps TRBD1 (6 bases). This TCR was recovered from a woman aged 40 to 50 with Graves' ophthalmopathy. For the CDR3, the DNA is TGTGCCAGCAGACTAGGACAGCTTTTTTCCTTCTACGAGCAGTACTTC. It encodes CASRLGQLFSFYEQYF.